A single sample gave rise to the 4 T cell receptor beta chains below, sequenced in a study of T cell responses to AZD1222 COVID-19 vaccine. Libraries were prepared by immunoSEQ multiplex PCR; TCRdb keeps only in-frame clonotypes and omits some of them. The sample has tens of thousands of clones, around 90% seen once. The sequenced sample was peripheral blood, obtained on day 0 of AZD1222 vaccination. All receptors derive from an adult in good health.

The sample holds a few counts of this clone. The chain employs TRBV29-1 and TRBJ1-1; D gene unclear. V lost 7 bases to trimming and J lost 1 base, with 4 bases between them. Germline V gene lookup returns CDR1 SQVTM and CDR2 ANQGSEA. This CDR3 region has 10 residues. The CDR3 region has the DNA TGCAGCGCCGCGAACACTGAAGCTTTCTTT. Translated: CSAANTEAFF.

The chain employs TRBV9 and TRBJ1-1; 9 bases map to TRBD1. The CDR3 totals 13 residues. Germline loops: CDR1 SGDLS, CDR2 YYNGEE. The junction had 0 bases not matched to a gene; V was cut back by 5 bases and J by 1 base. CDR3 nucleotide sequence: TGTGCCAGCAGGGGACAGGGGAACACTGAAGCTTTCTTT. Translating gives CASRGQGNTEAFF.

J is TRBJ1-4 and V is TRBV29-1; 7 nucleotides match TRBD1. Looked up from germline, CDR1 is SQVTM and CDR2 is ANQGSEA. V was pared by 7 bases and J by 8 bases, with 7 bases of the junction left unmatched. The CDR3 totals 12 residues. The CDR3: CSASTGHEKLFF. The CDR3, as DNA: TGCAGCGCTTCGACAGGGCACGAAAAACTGTTTTTT. Full variable domain (rest looked up from reference TRBV29-1 and TRBJ1-4): SAVISQKPSRDICQRGTSLTIQCQVDSQVTMMFWYRQQPGQSLTLIATANQGSEATYESGFVIDKFPISRPNLTFSTLTVSNMSPEDSSIYLCSASTGHEKLFFGSGTQLSVL.

This chain links TRBV11-3 with TRBJ2-1; TRBD1 or TRBD2 may be the D gene (5 bases each). The CDR3 is 13 residues long. The germline CDR1 and CDR2 sequences are SGHNT and YENEEA. V lost 5 bases and J 9 bases, leaving 14 bases between the germline ends. Written as DNA, the CDR3 is TGTGCCAGCAGCGCAGCCCGGGGCATTGAGCAGTTCTTC. Protein sequence: CASSAARGIEQFF.